Listed below are T cell receptor beta chains from one sample, sequenced in a study of blood T cell repertoires in COVID-19. Measured with immunoSEQ multiplex PCR; TCRdb has only the in-frame clones, and not every one. The sample consists of approximately 50,000 clones, 87% of them appearing once. Sequencing used peripheral blood. The receptors originated from a man over 45 with active COVID-19. Both conserved end residues are part of each CDR3. The D gene is left open where the match is weak. Expanded clones are given a class, and other clones once, few, many or no size at all.

abundance	v_gene	d_gene	len	j_gene	CDR3aa	CDR3nt
NA	TRBV12-3/TRBV12-4	TRBD1	13	TRBJ2-3	CASSYRGTDTQYF	TGTGCCAGCAGTTACAGGGGGACAGATACGCAGTATTTT
NA	TRBV30	NA	13	TRBJ2-3	CAWTGGYTDTQYF	TGTGCCTGGACAGGAGGCTACACAGATACGCAGTATTTT
NA	TRBV12-3/TRBV12-4	NA	12	TRBJ1-5	CASSPHNQPQHF	TGTGCCAGCAGTCCCCACAATCAGCCCCAGCATTTT
NA	TRBV6-2/TRBV6-3	TRBD1	18	TRBJ2-6	CASSQTANRGSGANVLTF	TGTGCCAGCAGTCAGACCGCGAACAGGGGGTCTGGGGCCAACGTCCTGACTTTC
NA	TRBV4-1	TRBD1	17	TRBJ2-5	CASSQLPGQGAQETQYF	TGCGCCAGCAGCCAACTCCCGGGACAGGGGGCCCAAGAGACCCAGTACTTC
NA	TRBV7-8	NA	15	TRBJ1-5	CASSLNRISNQPQHF	TGTGCCAGCAGCTTAAACAGGATTAGCAATCAGCCCCAGCATTTT
NA	TRBV7-9	TRBD1	18	TRBJ2-1	CASSFSRGDRGTYNEQFF	TGTGCCAGCAGCTTCTCTAGAGGGGACAGGGGAACCTACAATGAGCAGTTCTTC
NA	TRBV10-3	TRBD1	11	TRBJ2-1	CATRQGNEQFF	TGTGCCACGCGACAGGGCAATGAGCAGTTCTTC
few	TRBV5-6	NA	17	TRBJ1-3	CASSFRYTGVNRNTIYF	TGTGCCAGCAGCTTCAGGTATACCGGGGTAAACAGAAACACCATATATTTT
few	TRBV6-5	TRBD1	15	TRBJ1-2	CASSSPGQGGFGYTF	TGTGCCAGCAGTTCTCCGGGACAGGGGGGATTTGGCTACACCTTC
NA	TRBV5-4	TRBD1	17	TRBJ1-2	CASSFDLGQTYGYGYTF	TGTGCCAGCAGCTTTGACCTGGGACAGACTTATGGCTATGGCTACACCTTC
NA	TRBV6-1	NA	14	TRBJ1-2	CASSEDPVPDGYTF	TGTGCCAGCAGTGAAGATCCTGTCCCGGATGGCTACACCTTC
NA	TRBV7-9	TRBD1	15	TRBJ2-6	CASSPPRGTANVLTF	TGTGCCAGCAGCCCCCCCAGGGGGACGGCCAACGTCCTGACTTTC
once	TRBV20-1	NA	11	TRBJ2-1	CSARDWSEQFF	TGCAGTGCTAGAGATTGGAGTGAGCAGTTCTTC
NA	TRBV5-1	NA	13	TRBJ1-6	CASGADNNSPLHF	TGCGCCAGCGGAGCGGATAATAATTCACCCCTCCACTTT
once	TRBV10-3	TRBD2	14	TRBJ2-1	CAISPSGSGDEQFF	TGTGCCATCAGCCCTAGCGGGAGTGGGGATGAGCAGTTCTTC
NA	TRBV27	NA	14	TRBJ1-5	CASGLQGTREPQHF	TGTGCCAGCGGCCTCCAGGGAACTCGAGAGCCCCAGCATTTT
NA	TRBV11-3	NA	12	TRBJ2-1	CASSLRNNEQFF	TGTGCCAGCAGCCTAAGAAACAATGAGCAGTTCTTC
NA	TRBV6-5	TRBD1	14	TRBJ1-2	CASSLDRGSYGYTF	TGTGCCAGCAGCCTCGACAGGGGATCCTATGGCTACACCTTC
NA	TRBV4-2	TRBD2	17	TRBJ2-7	CASSRGLAGGSPYEQYF	TGTGCCAGCAGCCGCGGACTAGCGGGGGGCTCCCCCTACGAGCAGTACTTC
few	TRBV12-5	TRBD1	18	TRBJ2-2	CASGLVYSGGPNTGELFF	TGTGCTAGTGGTTTGGTATATTCAGGGGGACCGAACACCGGGGAGCTGTTTTTT
NA	TRBV18	NA	17	TRBJ1-3	CASSPGGVPSSGNTIYF	TGTGCCAGCTCACCTGGAGGAGTCCCGAGCTCTGGAAACACCATATATTTT
NA	TRBV6-5	TRBD1	14	TRBJ1-1	CASIRQGGNTEAFF	TGTGCCAGCATCCGACAGGGGGGGAACACTGAAGCTTTCTTT
NA	TRBV27	TRBD1	14	TRBJ2-7	CASRRTGQYYEQYF	TGTGCCAGCAGACGTACGGGACAGTACTACGAGCAGTACTTC
NA	TRBV27	TRBD2	17	TRBJ2-7	CASSLGLAGGLLREQYF	TGTGCCAGCAGTTTGGGACTAGCGGGAGGTCTACTGCGGGAGCAGTACTTC
NA	TRBV2	TRBD1	14	TRBJ1-2	CASSGGQGIGGYTF	TGTGCCAGCAGTGGCGGACAGGGAATAGGTGGCTACACCTTC
NA	TRBV6-1	NA	13	TRBJ2-7	CASSDGAGYEQYF	TGTGCCAGCAGTGACGGTGCGGGCTACGAGCAGTACTTC
NA	TRBV1	NA	18	TRBJ2-3	CTSSQDQGGSLRTDTQYF	TGCACCAGCAGCCAAGATCAGGGCGGGAGCCTTCGCACAGATACGCAGTATTTT
once	TRBV7-9	TRBD2	12	TRBJ2-5	CASSSGGETQYF	TGTGCCAGCAGCTCGGGAGGGGAGACCCAGTACTTC
NA	TRBV3-1/TRBV3-2	NA	13	TRBJ1-4	CASSHRGGEKLFF	TGTGCCAGCAGCCATCGGGGAGGGGAAAAACTGTTTTTT
NA	TRBV7-2	NA	13	TRBJ2-7	CASSLVGVYEQYF	TGTGCCAGCAGCTTAGTAGGGGTGTACGAGCAGTACTTC
NA	TRBV5-5	NA	15	TRBJ1-2	CASSLPRADNYGYTF	TGTGCCAGCAGCCTCCCGCGGGCGGACAACTATGGCTACACCTTC
NA	TRBV6-5	TRBD2	13	TRBJ2-7	CASRAGVGYEQYF	TGTGCCTCCCGGGCGGGAGTAGGCTACGAGCAGTACTTC
NA	TRBV10-1	NA	13	TRBJ1-1	CAGLGGRYTEAFF	TGCGCCGGCCTAGGGGGAAGATACACTGAAGCTTTCTTT
NA	TRBV9	NA	15	TRBJ1-1	CASSVAEGSDTEAFF	TGTGCCAGCAGCGTAGCCGAGGGATCGGACACTGAAGCTTTCTTT
once	TRBV7-8	NA	12	TRBJ2-3	CASSLTGDTQYF	TGTGCCAGCAGCTTGACTGGAGATACGCAGTATTTT
NA	TRBV27	NA	13	TRBJ1-1	CASSLVRDTEAFF	TGTGCCAGCAGTTTAGTCAGGGACACTGAAGCTTTCTTT
NA	TRBV18	NA	16	TRBJ1-4	CASSPPGGAGHEKLFF	TGTGCCAGCTCACCGCCGGGGGGGGCTGGGCATGAAAAACTGTTTTTT
NA	TRBV7-8	NA	14	TRBJ1-1	CASSLRGVYTEAFF	TGTGCCAGCAGCTTACGGGGGGTCTACACTGAAGCTTTCTTT
NA	TRBV6-5	TRBD1	14	TRBJ2-7	CASSRMTGFGEQYF	TGTGCCAGCAGTCGTATGACAGGGTTCGGCGAGCAGTACTTC
once	TRBV5-1	TRBD2	13	TRBJ2-7	CASSLGGGFEQYF	TGCGCCAGCAGCTTGGGCGGGGGTTTCGAGCAGTACTTC
NA	TRBV27	NA	13	TRBJ2-3	CASSLRVTDTQYF	TGTGCCAGCAGTCTTCGGGTCACAGATACGCAGTATTTT
once	TRBV18	NA	15	TRBJ2-2	CASSPPHRVTGELFF	TGTGCCAGCTCACCTCCTCACAGGGTCACCGGGGAGCTGTTTTTT
NA	TRBV19	TRBD1	14	TRBJ1-6	CASSITGGDSPLHF	TGTGCCAGTAGTATCACAGGGGGCGATTCACCCCTCCACTTT
NA	TRBV19	NA	13	TRBJ1-1	CASSVRVGTEAFF	TGTGCCAGTAGTGTCAGGGTGGGCACTGAAGCTTTCTTT
NA	TRBV10-2	TRBD2	16	TRBJ2-7	CASSAVGLADAYEQYF	TGCGCCAGCAGTGCCGTAGGACTAGCGGATGCCTACGAGCAGTACTTC
NA	TRBV12-3/TRBV12-4	TRBD1	13	TRBJ2-3	CASSTGEGDTQYF	TGTGCCAGCAGTACAGGGGAAGGGGATACGCAGTATTTT
NA	TRBV7-2	TRBD1	16	TRBJ1-3	CASSPQGPFSGNTIYF	TGTGCCAGCAGCCCACAGGGGCCCTTTTCTGGAAACACCATATATTTT
once	TRBV4-1	NA	15	TRBJ2-5	CASSRLSDSQETQYF	TGCGCCAGCAGCCGCCTCTCGGACAGTCAAGAGACCCAGTACTTC
NA	TRBV5-4	TRBD1	16	TRBJ2-7	CASSLVRDSFSYEQYF	TGTGCCAGCAGCTTGGTACGGGACAGCTTCTCCTACGAGCAGTACTTC
NA	TRBV5-1	NA	13	TRBJ2-7	CASSGATSYEQYF	TGCGCCAGCAGTGGGGCAACATCCTACGAGCAGTACTTC